Each of the 23 T cell receptor beta chains below was sequenced from the same sample in a study of long-term antiretroviral therapy in people with HIV. At the survey level, the v3.0 immunoSEQ assay was run. Sequenced by immunoSEQ multiplex PCR; TCRdb stores in-frame clones only, minus some. The table shows roughly 22,000 clones, with roughly 82% occurring only once. The sample consisted of unsorted PBMCs, taken 3 years after starting antiretroviral therapy. The origin of the receptors is a man aged 45-65 years with HIV.

J is TRBJ1-4 and V is TRBV7-2, with 7 bases matching TRBD1. CDR3 length equals 13 residues. Germline loops: CDR1 SGHTA, CDR2 FQGNSA. Germline trimming cut 6 bases from V and 6 bases from J; bases unmatched to any gene: 4. CDR3 in amino acids: CASRFTGDEKLFF. The CDR3 bases are TGTGCCAGCAGATTTACAGGGGATGAAAAACTGTTTTTT.

V is TRBV11-2 and J is TRBJ2-2, with TRBD2 matching over 11 bases. Losses at the gene ends were 6 bases for V and 5 bases for J; bases not matched to a gene: 11. Germline V gene sequence: CDR1 SGHAT, CDR2 FQNNGV. The CDR3 totals 17 residues. The CDR3 DNA sequence: TGTGCCAGCAGTTCCCGACTAGCGGGGAGATTAACCGGGGAGCTGTTTTTT. This translates into CASSSRLAGRLTGELFF.

The chain links TRBV28 to TRBJ2-7, with a weak D call TRBD1 (7 bases). The CDR3 contains 16 residues. The V end was cut by 1 base, the J end by 1 base, with 14 bases between. Per germline, CDR1 MDHEN and CDR2 SYDVKM. CDR3 residues: CASSLSGRGASYEQYF. The DNA for the CDR3 is TGTGCCAGCAGTTTATCAGGCAGGGGGGCATCCTACGAGCAGTACTTC.

The CDR3 DNA reads TGTGCCAGCAGCCCTGGGACAAGATCCGAAAAACTGTTTTTT. Its translation is CASSPGTRSEKLFF. The chain has TRBV9 and TRBJ1-4; weak D call: TRBD1 (6 bases). Germline values: CDR1 SGDLS, CDR2 YYNGEE. The CDR3 extends over 14 amino acids. The V end lost 4 bases, the J end lost 8 bases, and 15 bases lay between the germline ends.

This chain links TRBV5-1 with TRBJ1-1; D perhaps matches TRBD1 (6 bases). This CDR3 has 15 residues. The germline V gene encodes CDR1 SGHRS and CDR2 YFSETQ. V gave up 4 bases and J gave up 1 base, with 14 bases separating them. The CDR3 sequence is CASSTRGGANTEAFF. The CDR3 coding sequence is TGCGCCAGCAGCACGCGGGGGGGGGCGAACACTGAAGCTTTCTTT.

The chain has TRBV7-8 and TRBJ2-5; D is undetermined. The CDR3 has 15 amino acids. V shed 2 bases and J shed 5 bases, with 15 bases lying between them. From germline, CDR1 is SGHVS and CDR2 FQNEAQ. This chain's CDR3 is CASSLSRFEGETQYF. The DNA for the CDR3 is TGTGCCAGCAGCTTATCCAGGTTCGAAGGGGAGACCCAGTACTTC.

This rearrangement joins TRBV5-1 to TRBJ1-1; D ambiguous. V was trimmed by 0 bases and J by 10 bases, leaving 10 bases between them. The CDR3 consists of 12 residues. Per germline, CDR1 SGHRS and CDR2 YFSETQ. The CDR3 nucleotides read TGCGCCAGCAGCTTGGATCTGGGATCAGCTTTCTTT. Protein: CASSLDLGSAFF.

The chain joins TRBV5-1 to TRBJ1-1; D is unclear. V was shortened by 0 bases and J by 7 bases, with 7 bases between the two germline ends. This CDR3 spans 12 amino acids. Germline CDR1 reads SGHRS; CDR2 reads YFSETQ. The DNA for the CDR3 is TGCGCCAGCAGCTTGGACCTACGTGAAGCTTTCTTT. Translating it yields CASSLDLREAFF. The entire variable domain, with the rest obtained from reference TRBV5-1 and TRBJ1-1, is as follows: KAGVTQTPRYLIKTRGQQVTLSCSPISGHRSVSWYQQTPGQGLQFLFEYFSETQRNKGNFPGRFSGRQFSNSRSEMNVSTLELGDSALYLCASSLDLREAFFGQGTRLTVV.

This CDR3 is CASSSPRELYSYNEQFF. CDR3 bases: TGTGCCAGCAGTTCCCCCCGGGAGCTGTACTCCTACAATGAGCAGTTCTTC. The chain recombines TRBV28 with TRBJ2-1; possibly TRBD2 for D (6 bases). Trimming took off 4 bases at V and 0 bases at J, with 16 bases between the two ends. The CDR3 sequence is 17 residues long. Per germline, CDR1 MDHEN and CDR2 SYDVKM.

This rearrangement joins TRBV9 to TRBJ2-2; D is tentatively TRBD1 or TRBD2 (5 bases each). Germline loops: CDR1 SGDLS, CDR2 YYNGEE. CDR3 length: 16 amino acids. V gave up 3 bases and J gave up 3 bases, with 15 bases separating them. DNA for the CDR3: TGTGCCAGCAGCGCCGGGGACCTCTCCTACACCGGGGAGCTGTTTTTT. It translates to CASSAGDLSYTGELFF.

This clone showed up just a few times. The chain joins TRBV18 to TRBJ1-5; D is ambiguous. Trimming shortened V by 0 bases and J by 5 bases, and 8 bases separated the two germline ends. Germline V gene sequence: CDR1 KGHSH, CDR2 LQKENI. This CDR3 is 14 amino acids long. This chain's CDR3 is CASSPPNRDQPQHF. The DNA for the CDR3 is TGTGCCAGCTCACCACCGAATAGGGATCAGCCCCAGCATTTT.

The V and J genes are TRBV4-1 and TRBJ2-3; 13 bases fit TRBD2. Germline V CDR1 and CDR2: MGHRA, YSYEKL. The CDR3 spans 20 residues. The junction had 16 bases not matched to a gene; V was cut back by 4 bases and J by 3 bases. In nucleotides, the CDR3 is TGCGCCAGCAGCCGGAGAGTTACCAAGGGACTAGCGGGGAGTACAGATACGCAGTATTTT. Translating gives CASSRRVTKGLAGSTDTQYF.

The V gene is TRBV18, the J gene TRBJ2-7, with D maybe TRBD2 (5 bases). The CDR3 has 14 amino acids. CDR1 KGHSH and CDR2 LQKENI come from the germline V gene. V lost 6 bases and J 0 bases, leaving 12 bases between the germline ends. CDR3 amino acids: CASSPAGNSYEQYF. For the CDR3, the DNA is TGTGCCAGCTCTCCTGCCGGGAACTCCTACGAGCAGTACTTC.

CDR3 amino acids: CASSAGAQGAGNTIYF. The CDR3 nucleotides read TGTGCCAGCAGCGCTGGGGCCCAGGGGGCTGGAAACACCATATATTTT. The chain links TRBV7-8 to TRBJ1-3; 7 bases are shared with TRBD1. The CDR3 has 16 residues. Trimming took 5 bases from V and 2 from J; bases not matched to a gene: 9. The germline V gene has CDR1 SGHVS and CDR2 FQNEAQ.

The chain carries TRBV28 and TRBJ2-7; possibly TRBD1 for D (5 bases). Germline V gene sequence: CDR1 MDHEN, CDR2 SYDVKM. The ends were cut back, 6 bases at V and 0 bases at J, with 18 bases in the middle. The CDR3 is 16 amino acids. The CDR3 region is CASSPTAGKHSYEQYF. CDR3 sequence (DNA): TGTGCCAGCAGCCCCACGGCAGGGAAACACTCCTACGAGCAGTACTTC.

V usage is TRBV10-1 and J usage is TRBJ2-3; D is undetermined. Per the germline V gene, CDR1 is WNHNN and CDR2 is SYGVQD (reference sequence). V shed 3 bases and J shed 2 bases, with 3 bases lying between them. The CDR3 length is 12 residues. The CDR3 reads CASSDSTDTQYF. As DNA, the CDR3 is TGCGCCAGCAGTGACTCCACAGATACGCAGTATTTT.

The chain uses TRBV12-5 and TRBJ2-7, with 7 bases fitting TRBD1. The CDR3 runs to 15 residues. V lost 0 bases to trimming and J lost 3 bases; unmatched junction nucleotides: 5. Germline-derived CDR1 and CDR2 are LGHNT and FRNRAP. This CDR3 is CASGLVPGQYYEQYF. The CDR3, as DNA: TGTGCTAGTGGTTTGGTGCCGGGACAGTACTACGAGCAGTACTTC.

The V gene is TRBV15, the J gene TRBJ2-1, with D possibly TRBD2 on 6 matching bases. The V end was cut by 0 bases, the J end by 6 bases, with 9 bases between. Germline V lookup: CDR1 LNHNV, CDR2 YYDKDF (reference sequence). The length of the CDR3 is 14 residues. The CDR3 loop reads CATSRDRGSNEQFF. In nucleotides, the CDR3 is TGTGCCACCAGCAGAGATCGGGGGTCCAATGAGCAGTTCTTC.

The J gene is TRBJ2-7, the V gene TRBV28; TRBD1 matches 9 bases. Per the germline V gene, CDR1 is MDHEN and CDR2 is SYDVKM. Germline trimming cut 6 bases from V and 3 bases from J; bases unmatched to any gene: 9. CDR3 length equals 15 residues. The CDR3 region has the DNA TGTGCCAGCAGCATGGACAGGGGCAGGCTCTACGAGCAGTACTTC. Amino acid sequence: CASSMDRGRLYEQYF.

This clone was counted between two and nine times. The chain carries TRBV9 and TRBJ2-1; D not resolved. CDR3 length: 13 residues. Germline CDR1 is SGDLS and CDR2 is YYNGEE. With 0 bases removed from V and 2 bases from J, the gap between germline ends came to 3 bases. Here the CDR3 reads CASSVGAYNEQFF. The CDR3 bases are TGTGCCAGCAGCGTAGGGGCCTACAATGAGCAGTTCTTC.

J is TRBJ1-4 and V is TRBV21-1. TRBV21-1 is assigned pseudogene status. The CDR3 is made up of 14 amino acids. The CDR3 region is CASSIRGPNEKLFF. The CDR3 DNA reads TGTGCCAGCAGCATCCGGGGGCCTAATGAAAAACTGTTTTTT.

This chain links TRBV2 with TRBJ2-1, with 7 bases lining up with TRBD1. The CDR3 has 15 amino acids. V gave up 5 bases and J gave up 4 bases; unmatched junction bases: 8. The germline V gene encodes CDR1 SNHLY and CDR2 FYNNEI. CDR3 protein: CASSQGQSPYNEQFF. CDR3 DNA: TGTGCCAGCAGTCAGGGACAGAGTCCTTACAATGAGCAGTTCTTC.

V usage is TRBV2 and J usage is TRBJ2-3, with 8 bases fitting TRBD2. This CDR3 contains 14 residues. Germline values: CDR1 SNHLY, CDR2 FYNNEI. V lost 8 bases and J lost 0; bases outside the gene matches: 4. The CDR3 spells CASAGGSSTDTQYF. CDR3 sequence (DNA): TGTGCCAGCGCGGGGGGTTCTAGCACAGATACGCAGTATTTT.